Listed here are 3 T cell receptor beta chains from one sample, sequenced in a study of blood T cell repertoires in COVID-19. The protocol was immunoSEQ multiplex PCR, while the TCRdb copy is restricted to in-frame clones and leaves out a portion. The repertoire holds about 130,000 clones, less than 90% seen once, with around 6.3% in the top ten. The specimen was peripheral blood. The receptors originated from a man older than 75 with active or convalescent COVID-19.

CDR3 DNA: TGTGCCAGCAGCTTGGACAGGGCGGAGGATACGCAGTATTTT. Its translation: CASSLDRAEDTQYF. The genes are TRBV7-9 and TRBJ2-3, with 8 positions matching TRBD1. Germline loops: CDR1 SEHNR, CDR2 FQNEAQ (reference sequence). The CDR3 covers 14 residues. J gave up 6 bases and V 3 bases, and 5 bases lay outside the gene matches.

The V and J genes are TRBV9 and TRBJ2-3, with D possibly matching TRBD2 (5 bases). The CDR3 runs to 14 residues. Germline-derived CDR1 and CDR2 are SGDLS and YYNGEE. Deletions cut 3 bases from V and 3 bases from J, with 11 bases between. In nucleotides, the CDR3 is TGTGCCAGCAGCGGGACTCGGCAGACAGATACGCAGTATTTT. Its translation: CASSGTRQTDTQYF.

The gene calls are TRBV7-2 and TRBJ1-1; 7 positions match TRBD1. The CDR3 length is 13 residues. CDR1 SGHTA and CDR2 FQGNSA come from the germline V gene. Losses at the gene ends were 4 bases for V and 3 bases for J; bases not matched to a gene: 2. The CDR3 DNA sequence: TGTGCCAGCAGCTCTCAGGGGGACACTGAAGCTTTCTTT. Its protein product is CASSSQGDTEAFF.